Given below is one TCR beta chain in context. The repertoire was sequenced with immunoSEQ multiplex PCR; TCRdb's copy has only in-frame clones and lacks some. The table has 450,000 to 600,000 clones, around 87% seen once. The germline V gene encodes CDR1 MNHEY and CDR2 SMNVEV (reference sequence). Trimming left V 3 bases short and J 8 bases short, with 11 bases between. The CDR3 contains 13 residues. Clinical histories supplied by participants themselves formed the basis of cohort assignment. These data belong to a study of blood T cell repertoires in COVID-19. Study-level background: Acute-phase and convalescent COVID-19 samples originated in the United States, Italy and Spain.

This receptor was taken from a young woman who had recovered from COVID-19. The sequencing sample was made of PBMCs or T cells enriched from blood (not recorded which). The chain recombines TRBV27 with TRBJ1-3; D unclear. In DNA, the CDR3 is TGTGCCAGCAGTTTTAGACCAGAGGACACCATATATTTT. Its translation: CASSFRPEDTIYF.